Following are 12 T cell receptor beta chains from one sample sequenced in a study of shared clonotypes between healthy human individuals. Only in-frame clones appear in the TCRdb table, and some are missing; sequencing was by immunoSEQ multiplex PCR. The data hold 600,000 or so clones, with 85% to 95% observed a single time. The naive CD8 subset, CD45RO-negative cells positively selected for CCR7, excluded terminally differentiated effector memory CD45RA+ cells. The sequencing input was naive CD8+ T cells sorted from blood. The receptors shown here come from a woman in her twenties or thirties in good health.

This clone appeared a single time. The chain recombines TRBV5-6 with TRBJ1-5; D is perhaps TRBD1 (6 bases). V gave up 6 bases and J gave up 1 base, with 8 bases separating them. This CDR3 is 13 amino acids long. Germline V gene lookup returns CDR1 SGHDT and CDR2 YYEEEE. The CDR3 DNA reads TGTGCCAGCACTGGACAGAGCAATCAGCCCCAGCATTTT. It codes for CASTGQSNQPQHF.

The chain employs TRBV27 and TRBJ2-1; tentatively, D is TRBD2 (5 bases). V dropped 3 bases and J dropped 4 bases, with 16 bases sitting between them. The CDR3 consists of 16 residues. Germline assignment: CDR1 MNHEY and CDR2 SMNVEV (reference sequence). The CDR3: CASSFSWGARYNEQFF. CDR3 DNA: TGTGCCAGCAGTTTTAGTTGGGGAGCTAGGTACAATGAGCAGTTCTTC.

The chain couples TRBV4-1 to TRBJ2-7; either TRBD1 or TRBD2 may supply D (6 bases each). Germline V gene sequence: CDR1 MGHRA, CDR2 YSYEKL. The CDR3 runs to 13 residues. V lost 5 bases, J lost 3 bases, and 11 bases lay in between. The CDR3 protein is CASSAGQDYEQYF. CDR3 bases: TGCGCCAGCAGCGCGGGACAAGACTACGAGCAGTACTTC.

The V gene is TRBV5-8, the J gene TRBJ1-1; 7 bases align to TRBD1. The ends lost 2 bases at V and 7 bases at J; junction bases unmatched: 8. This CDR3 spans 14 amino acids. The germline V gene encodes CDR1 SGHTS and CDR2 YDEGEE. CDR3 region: CASSFNRGGIEAFF. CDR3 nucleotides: TGTGCCAGCAGCTTTAACAGGGGTGGGATTGAAGCTTTCTTT.

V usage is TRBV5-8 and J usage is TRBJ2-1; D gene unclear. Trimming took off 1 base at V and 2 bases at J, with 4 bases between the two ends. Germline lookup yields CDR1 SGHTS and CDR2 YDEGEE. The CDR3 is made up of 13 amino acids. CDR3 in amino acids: CASSLKTYNEQFF. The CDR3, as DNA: TGTGCCAGCAGCTTGAAAACCTACAATGAGCAGTTCTTC. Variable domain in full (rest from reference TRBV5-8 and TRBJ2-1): EAGVTQSPTHLIKTRGQQATLRCSPISGHTSVYWYQQALGLGLQFLLWYDEGEERNRGNFPPRFSGRQFPNYSSELNVNALELEDSALYLCASSLKTYNEQFFGPGTRLTVL.

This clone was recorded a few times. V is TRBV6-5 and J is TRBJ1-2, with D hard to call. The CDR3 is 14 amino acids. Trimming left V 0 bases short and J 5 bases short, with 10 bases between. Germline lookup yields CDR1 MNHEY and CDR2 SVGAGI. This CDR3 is CASSYSALGYGYTF. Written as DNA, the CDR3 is TGTGCCAGCAGTTACTCAGCCCTAGGATATGGCTACACCTTC.

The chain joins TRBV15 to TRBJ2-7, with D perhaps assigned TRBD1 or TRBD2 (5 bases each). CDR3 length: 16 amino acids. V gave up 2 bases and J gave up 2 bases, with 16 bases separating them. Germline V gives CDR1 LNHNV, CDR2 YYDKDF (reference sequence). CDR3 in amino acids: CATSRRPGPRPYEQYF. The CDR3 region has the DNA TGTGCCACCAGCAGAAGACCGGGACCCCGTCCCTACGAGCAGTACTTC.

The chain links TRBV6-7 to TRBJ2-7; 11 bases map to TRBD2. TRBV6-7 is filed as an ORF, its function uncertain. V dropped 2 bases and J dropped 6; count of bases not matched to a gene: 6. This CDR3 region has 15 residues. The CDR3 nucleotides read TGTGCCAGCAGTTACGAACTAGCGGGAGTTGGCGAGCAGTACTTC. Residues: CASSYELAGVGEQYF.

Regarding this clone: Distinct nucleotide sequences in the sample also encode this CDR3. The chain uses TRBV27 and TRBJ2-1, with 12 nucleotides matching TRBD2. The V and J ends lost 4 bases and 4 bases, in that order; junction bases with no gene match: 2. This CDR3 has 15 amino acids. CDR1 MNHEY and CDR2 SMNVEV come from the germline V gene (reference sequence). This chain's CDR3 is CASSSGLAGYNEQFF. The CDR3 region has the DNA TGTGCCAGCAGTTCCGGACTAGCGGGATACAATGAGCAGTTCTTC.

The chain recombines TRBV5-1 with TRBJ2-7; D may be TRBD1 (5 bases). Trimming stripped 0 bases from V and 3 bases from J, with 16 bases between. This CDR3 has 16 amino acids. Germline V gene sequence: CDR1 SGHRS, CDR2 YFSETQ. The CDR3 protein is CASSLERQGSVYEQYF. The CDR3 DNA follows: TGCGCCAGCAGCTTGGAGAGGCAGGGAAGCGTCTACGAGCAGTACTTC.

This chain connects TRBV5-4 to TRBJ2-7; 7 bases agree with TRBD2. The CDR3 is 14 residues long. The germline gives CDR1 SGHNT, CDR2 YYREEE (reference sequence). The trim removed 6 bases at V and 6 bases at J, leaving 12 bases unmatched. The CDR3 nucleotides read TGTGCCAGCACCCACTCTAGCGGAGTTAGCGAGCAGTACTTC. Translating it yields CASTHSSGVSEQYF. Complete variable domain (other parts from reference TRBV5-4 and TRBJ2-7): ETGVTQSPTHLIKTRGQQVTLRCSSQSGHNTVSWYQQALGQGPQFIFQYYREEENGRGNFPPRFSGLQFPNYSSELNVNALELDDSALYLCASTHSSGVSEQYFGPGTRLTVT.

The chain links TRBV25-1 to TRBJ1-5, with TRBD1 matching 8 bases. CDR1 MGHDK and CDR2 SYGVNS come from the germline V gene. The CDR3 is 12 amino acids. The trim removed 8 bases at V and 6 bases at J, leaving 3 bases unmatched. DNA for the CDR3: TGTGCCAGCCAACAGGGGGGTCAGCCCCAGCATTTT. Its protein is CASQQGGQPQHF.